This entry lists 4 T cell receptor beta chains sequenced from one sample in a study of blood T cell repertoires in COVID-19. The protocol was immunoSEQ multiplex PCR, while the TCRdb copy is restricted to in-frame clones and leaves out a portion. The sample has tens of thousands of clones; approximately 84% are singletons. Sequencing input: peripheral blood. The origin of the receptors is a man in his forties with COVID-19, enrolled during active disease.

Written as DNA, the CDR3 is TGTGCCAGCAGCTACGGACAGGGTAGGACTGAAGCTTTCTTT. This encodes CASSYGQGRTEAFF. The V call is TRBV14, the J call TRBJ1-1; 8 nucleotides agree with TRBD1. The CDR3 runs to 14 residues. The germline CDR1 and CDR2 sequences are SGHDN and FVKESK. The V segment lost 5 bases and the J segment 5 bases; nucleotides outside the gene matches: 7.

V gene TRBV30 combines with J gene TRBJ2-7, with a possible D match to TRBD1 (6 bases). Trimming cost V 1 base and J 3 bases, with 16 bases left between them. Per germline, CDR1 GTSNPN and CDR2 SVGIG (reference sequence). The CDR3 length is 15 residues. The CDR3 bases are TGTGCCTGGAGTGAGGGGGAAACAGACCTCTACGAGCAGTACTTC. The encoded protein is CAWSEGETDLYEQYF.

V is TRBV27 and J is TRBJ2-7; a weak D match, TRBD1 (5 bases). The V end lost 0 bases, the J end lost 3 bases, and 9 bases lay between the germline ends. This CDR3 comprises 14 residues. Germline lookup yields CDR1 MNHEY and CDR2 SMNVEV (reference sequence). CDR3 DNA: TGTGCCAGCAGTTTATCGGGCAGGGACTACGAGCAGTACTTC. Its protein is CASSLSGRDYEQYF.

The chain combines TRBV7-9 with TRBJ2-3; 10 positions agree with TRBD1. CDR1 is SEHNR and CDR2 is FQNEAQ in the germline V gene (reference sequence). The junction had 11 bases not matched to a gene; V was cut back by 5 bases and J by 3 bases. The CDR3 spans 17 residues. CDR3 DNA sequence: TGTGCCAGCAGCGTTCTTCCGGGACAGGGGCTAACAGATACGCAGTATTTT. This translates into CASSVLPGQGLTDTQYF. Full variable domain (missing parts from reference TRBV7-9 and TRBJ2-3): DTGVSQNPRHKITKRGQNVTFRCDPISEHNRLYWYRQTLGQGPEFLTYFQNEAQLEKSRLLSDRFSAERPKGSFSTLEIQRTEQGDSAMYLCASSVLPGQGLTDTQYFGPGTRLTVL.